One and the same sample provided the 12 T cell receptor beta chains below, sequenced in a study of post-analysis software for immune sequencing data (dated by TCRdb to the mid-2010s). Points the paper makes about the study in general: Four to six TRBV segments, including TRBV5-6, TRBV5-1 and TRBV20-1, were significantly more frequent in patients than controls.

Receptors were amplified or captured by PCR. Sequencing was carried out with an Illumina HiSeq 2500. Unique molecular identifiers were incorporated into TCR beta cDNA libraries to reduce PCR and sequencing biases. The raw public data were reprocessed by TCRdb itself: fastp quality trimming at Q25, MiXCR clonotype calling, in-frame beta chains only. For every CDR3 protein sequence, its rows merge into one entry that carries the most common genes and DNA. The sample has about half a million distinct CDR3 sequences on record, around 36% of them singletons. In total, the top ten clones hold 4.5% to 7.5% of the sample. These receptors' targets are unknown. The material sequenced was blood. These TCRs come from a girl younger than 18 with multiple sclerosis.

This clonotype was detected a few times. This chain connects TRBV6-5 to TRBJ2-1; tentative D call: TRBD1 (7 bases). Trimming cost V 6 bases and J 4 bases, with 19 bases left between them. The CDR3 has 16 residues. In germline, CDR1 is MNHEY, CDR2 SVGAGI. The CDR3 sequence is CASRRDSWMEYNEQFF. The CDR3 DNA follows: TGTGCCAGCAGGCGGGACAGTTGGATGGAGTACAATGAGCAGTTCTTC.

J is TRBJ1-1 and V is TRBV2, with 8 bases fitting TRBD1. The V gene end was trimmed by 5 bases and the J gene end by 6 bases; junction bases not matched to a gene: 8. The CDR3 is 14 amino acids. Germline values: CDR1 SNHLY, CDR2 FYNNEI. The CDR3 reads CASSHDRGYPEAFF. The CDR3, as DNA: TGTGCCAGCAGTCATGACAGGGGATACCCTGAAGCTTTCTTT.

The V call is TRBV9, the J call TRBJ2-1; D is unresolved. The better agreement between TRBJ2-7 and the DNA end casts doubt on the J call. Germline V lookup: CDR1 SGDLS, CDR2 YYNGEE. The CDR3 sequence is 15 residues long. The CDR3 here is CASSVLTSSYNEQYF. The CDR3 nucleotides read TGTGCCAGCAGCGTACTAACGAGCTCCTACAATGAGCAGTACTTC.

For the CDR3, the DNA is TGCGCCAGCAACTCAGGGGGAGGTGGCTACACCTTC. Amino acid sequence: CASNSGGGGYTF. The chain has TRBV5-1 and TRBJ1-2; 7 nucleotides line up with TRBD1. This CDR3 has 12 residues. Germline V gene lookup returns CDR1 SGHRS and CDR2 YFSETQ. V trimming: 6 bases; J trimming: 7 bases; junction bases outside the gene matches: 6.

This clonotype was picked up one time. The rearrangement uses TRBV29-1 and TRBJ2-1, with 7 nucleotides matching TRBD2. Germline CDR1 SQVTM, CDR2 ANQGSEA. The CDR3 sequence is 15 residues long. V shed 0 bases and J 9 bases; nucleotides not matched to a gene: 11. The CDR3 DNA sequence: TGCAGCGTTGAAGATCGAGGCGGGAGTTTGAGTGAGCAGTTCTTC. Translation gives CSVEDRGGSLSEQFF.

In its sample, this clonotype was seen once. The chain links TRBV6-5 to TRBJ2-3; D is unresolved. This CDR3 comprises 16 residues. With 0 bases removed from V and 2 bases from J, the gap between germline ends came to 12 bases. Germline lookup yields CDR1 MNHEY and CDR2 SVGAGI. Written as DNA, the CDR3 is TGTGCCAGCAGTTACTCAAGGGCTCAGCTCACAGATACGCAGTATTTT. Amino acids: CASSYSRAQLTDTQYF.

This chain links TRBV6-1 with TRBJ1-4; no firm D call. The CDR3 is 11 residues long. Germline V gene lookup returns CDR1 MNHNS and CDR2 SASEGT. The germline V and J ends were trimmed by 3 bases and 7 bases, with 3 bases remaining between them. The CDR3 is CASSDREKLFF. The CDR3 region has the DNA TGTGCCAGCAGTGATCGTGAAAAACTGTTTTTT.

This clonotype was recorded at least ten times. This rearrangement joins TRBV6-1 to TRBJ1-1; no definite D call. Germline-derived CDR1 and CDR2 are MNHNS and SASEGT. The CDR3 has 14 amino acids. V was clipped by 7 bases and J by 1 base, with 13 bases between them. The CDR3 protein is CASTRVGGNTEAFF. The CDR3, as DNA: TGTGCCAGCACCCGGGTCGGTGGGAACACTGAAGCTTTCTTT.

Only a few counts were recorded for this clonotype. Here the CDR3 DNA reads TGTGCCAGCAGTTCAGGGGGGACAGGGGGCAATCAGCCCCAGCATTTT. The encoded protein is CASSSGGTGGNQPQHF. V and J are TRBV2 and TRBJ1-5, with 10 positions matching TRBD1. J was trimmed by 2 bases and V by 5 bases; bases with no gene match: 6. Germline CDR1 is SNHLY and CDR2 is FYNNEI. This CDR3 comprises 16 residues.

A remark on this clonotype: A read error may explain this, as a much larger clone is one base away. The chain has TRBV6-6 and TRBJ2-3; D call uncertain. The CDR3 totals 12 residues. V was pared by 8 bases and J by 5 bases, with 11 bases between. Germline assignment: CDR1 MNHNY and CDR2 SVGAGI (reference sequence). The CDR3 here is CASSTVVDTQYF. In DNA, the CDR3 is TGTGCCAGCTCCACAGTCGTAGATACGCAGTATTTT.

Only a few counts were recorded for this clonotype. J is TRBJ2-5 and V is TRBV11-2; the D call may be TRBD1 or TRBD2 (6 bases each). Matching the DNA end better, TRBJ2-7 makes the J call doubtful. CDR3 length: 14 amino acids. Germline CDR1 SGHAT, CDR2 FQNNGV. The CDR3 DNA is TGTGCCAGCAGCTTAGTTGGGGGGCTTGGCGAGCAGTACTTC. It translates to CASSLVGGLGEQYF.

This clonotype was observed a few times. The CDR3 loop is CASSEGLYGELFF. The CDR3 nucleotides read TGTGCCAGCAGTGAAGGGCTCTACGGGGAGCTGTTTTTT. The chain carries TRBV2 and TRBJ2-2; D not resolved. This CDR3 comprises 13 residues. V was shortened by 1 base and J by 7 bases, with 7 bases between the two germline ends. Germline loops: CDR1 SNHLY, CDR2 FYNNEI.